This T cell receptor beta chain derives from a study of blood T cell repertoires in COVID-19. Measured with immunoSEQ multiplex PCR; TCRdb has only the in-frame clones, and not every one. The table shows some 150,000 clones, with about 88% occurring only once. There are 18 residues in the CDR3. CDR1 and CDR2 (germline): SGHRS, YFSETQ. V lost 0 bases and J lost 0, with 16 bases in between. Sequencing was carried out using peripheral blood. This receptor was obtained from a human donor with acute or convalescent COVID-19. The donor label of this sample is uncertain. The V gene is TRBV5-1, the J gene TRBJ2-1; D is ambiguous. The CDR3 region is CASSLGAERVVSYNEQFF. In nucleotides, the CDR3 is TGCGCCAGCAGCTTGGGCGCGGAACGGGTCGTCTCCTACAATGAGCAGTTCTTC.